Listed here are 27 T cell receptor beta chains from one sample, sequenced in a study of blood T cell repertoires in COVID-19. TCRdb's copy holds only in-frame clones and misses some; the assay was immunoSEQ multiplex PCR. The sample records roughly 280,000 clones, about 85% being singletons. What was sequenced was PBMCs or T cells enriched from blood (not recorded which). Receptors were obtained from a woman between 45 and 60 years old who had recovered from COVID-19.

The V gene is TRBV6-5, the J gene TRBJ2-1; 12 nucleotides line up with TRBD1. The germline V gene has CDR1 MNHEY and CDR2 SVGAGI. Germline trimming cut 5 bases from V and 13 bases from J; bases unmatched to any gene: 9. CDR3 length: 14 residues. CDR3: CASSTGQGALSQFF. CDR3 DNA: TGTGCCAGCAGTACGGGACAGGGGGCCTTGAGTCAGTTCTTC.

This clone showed up just once. The chain couples TRBV10-3 to TRBJ1-5, with TRBD1 as a possible D gene (6 bases). The V gene's germline CDR1 is ENHRY and CDR2 SYGVKD. This CDR3 has 14 amino acids. Deletions cut 6 bases from V and 6 bases from J, with 15 bases between. The CDR3 reads CAISDEGVGQPQHF. The DNA of the CDR3 is TGTGCCATCAGCGACGAGGGGGTCGGTCAGCCCCAGCATTTT.

This clone has a handful of counts. The chain uses TRBV12-3 or TRBV12-4 and TRBJ2-7, with unresolved D. V was cut by 3 bases and J by 3 bases, with 9 bases left in between. The CDR3 runs to 13 residues. This chain's CDR3 is CASSLSQNYEQYF. CDR3 nucleotides: TGTGCCAGCAGTTTGAGTCAAAACTACGAGCAGTACTTC.

The CDR3 reads CAWSPQRKLEYEQYF. The DNA for the CDR3 is TGTGCCTGGAGCCCACAGAGAAAGTTGGAATACGAGCAGTACTTC. The V gene is TRBV30, the J gene TRBJ2-7; the D is unclear. This CDR3 is 15 amino acids long. V dropped 3 bases and J dropped 4 bases, with 19 bases sitting between them. CDR1 is GTSNPN and CDR2 is SVGIG in the germline V gene (reference sequence).

The V call is TRBV4-2, the J call TRBJ1-2; no definite D call. Trimming pared 1 base from V and 4 bases from J, leaving 16 bases between. CDR3 length equals 16 residues. CDR1 is LGHNA, CDR2 YNFKEQ, per germline. CDR3 DNA sequence: TGTGCCAGCAGCCAAGGACATGCGGGTCCTGGCTATGGCTACACCTTC. Protein: CASSQGHAGPGYGYTF.

The J gene is TRBJ2-3, the V gene TRBV7-9; 12 nucleotides line up with TRBD1. Unmatched junction bases numbered 3, after V lost 5 bases and J lost 3 bases. CDR1 SEHNR and CDR2 FQNEAQ come from the germline V gene (reference sequence). CDR3 length equals 15 residues. The CDR3, as DNA: TGTGCCAGCAGCGTGGGACAGGGGGCGACAGATACGCAGTATTTT. Its protein is CASSVGQGATDTQYF.

This chain connects TRBV28 to TRBJ2-4, with 11 bases lining up with TRBD1. V gave up 5 bases and J gave up 3 bases; unmatched junction bases: 3. The CDR3 loop spans 15 amino acids. In germline, CDR1 is MDHEN, CDR2 SYDVKM. The CDR3 DNA reads TGTGCCAGCAGTGGACAGGGGGCAGGCAAAAACATTCAGTACTTC. Protein product: CASSGQGAGKNIQYF.

In the case of this clone: Other DNA sequences in the same sample also yield this CDR3. The chain is built from TRBV29-1 and TRBJ1-5; tentatively, D is TRBD1 (6 bases). The CDR3 extends over 14 amino acids. Germline V gene data show CDR1 as SQVTM and CDR2 as ANQGSEA. Trimming removed 4 bases at V and 0 bases at J, with 10 bases between. The CDR3 spells CSVGGQNSNQPQHF. For the CDR3, the DNA is TGCAGCGTTGGGGGGCAGAATAGCAATCAGCCCCAGCATTTT.

This clone was counted a single time. The J gene is TRBJ1-1, the V gene TRBV5-5, with TRBD1 matching 9 bases. The CDR3 consists of 13 residues. The germline V gene encodes CDR1 SGHKS and CDR2 YYEKEE (reference sequence). Germline trimming cut 4 bases from V and 11 bases from J; bases unmatched to any gene: 9. In DNA, the CDR3 is TGTGCCAGCAGCCCGGCCGGGACAGGGTACGCTTTCTTT. This encodes CASSPAGTGYAFF.

The V gene is TRBV7-2, the J gene TRBJ2-7; TRBD2 aligns across 11 bases. The V gene's germline CDR1 is SGHTA and CDR2 FQGNSA. Losses at the gene ends were 6 bases for V and 4 bases for J; bases not matched to a gene: 8. This CDR3 has 15 amino acids. CDR3 sequence (DNA): TGTGCCAGCAGACCCACTAGCGGGAGTCAGTACGAGCAGTACTTC. Its protein product is CASRPTSGSQYEQYF.

The DNA of the CDR3 is TGTGCCAGTAGTAAGCCCGGACAGGGGGACTATGGCTACACCTTC. The encoded protein is CASSKPGQGDYGYTF. This chain connects TRBV19 to TRBJ1-2; TRBD1 agrees at 10 bases. This CDR3 is built from 15 residues. In germline, CDR1 is LNHDA, CDR2 SQIVND (reference sequence). V was pared by 4 bases and J by 3 bases, with 5 bases of the junction left unmatched. The complete variable domain, with remaining parts taken from reference TRBV19 and TRBJ1-2, reads DGGITQSPKYLFRKEGQNVTLSCEQNLNHDAMYWYRQDPGQGLRLIYYSQIVNDFQKGDIAEGYSVSREKKESFPLTVTSAQKNPTAFYLCASSKPGQGDYGYTFGSGTRLTVV.

V is TRBV4-1 and J is TRBJ2-5; TRBD2 matches 7 bases. Per germline, CDR1 MGHRA and CDR2 YSYEKL. J gave up 5 bases and V 1 base, and 13 bases lay outside the gene matches. The CDR3 runs to 17 residues. CDR3 in amino acids: CASSQARGEGIAETQYF. CDR3 coding DNA: TGCGCCAGCAGCCAAGCCCGGGGGGAAGGGATAGCCGAGACCCAGTACTTC.

The chain links TRBV10-3 to TRBJ1-5, with D unresolved. The germline V and J ends were trimmed by 0 bases and 6 bases, with 6 bases remaining between them. The V gene's germline CDR1 is ENHRY and CDR2 SYGVKD. CDR3 size: 13 residues. For the CDR3, the DNA is TGTGCCATCAGTGAGTCGTCCGGTCAGCCCCAGCATTTT. Translation gives CAISESSGQPQHF.

This rearrangement joins TRBV2 to TRBJ1-2; D perhaps matches TRBD1 (5 bases). This CDR3 is built from 14 residues. The germline V gene has CDR1 SNHLY and CDR2 FYNNEI. V was pared by 3 bases and J by 4 bases, with 12 bases between. For the CDR3, the DNA is TGTGCCAGCAGTGATAAGGGAGGGGCCTATGGCTACACCTTC. It encodes CASSDKGGAYGYTF. Variable domain in full (rest from reference TRBV2 and TRBJ1-2): EPEVTQTPSHQVTQMGQEVILRCVPISNHLYFYWYRQILGQKVEFLVSFYNNEISEKSEIFDDQFSVERPDGSNFTLKIRSTKLEDSAMYFCASSDKGGAYGYTFGSGTRLTVV.

V is TRBV27 and J is TRBJ1-5, with 10 positions matching TRBD1. With V trimmed by 4 bases and J by 4 bases, 4 bases remained unmatched. The germline V gene has CDR1 MNHEY and CDR2 SMNVEV (reference sequence). The length of the CDR3 is 15 residues. The CDR3: CASSSPGQGNQPQHF. In DNA, the CDR3 is TGTGCCAGCAGTTCCCCGGGACAGGGGAATCAGCCCCAGCATTTT.

The CDR3 protein is CASSLSTGVMSNQPQHF. In DNA, the CDR3 is TGTGCCAGCAGCTTGTCGACAGGGGTCATGAGCAATCAGCCCCAGCATTTT. The chain uses TRBV7-8 and TRBJ1-5; 8 bases fit TRBD1. V trimming: 3 bases; J trimming: 1 base; junction bases outside the gene matches: 8. Germline CDR1 and CDR2: SGHVS and FQNEAQ. This CDR3 is 17 amino acids long.

J is TRBJ2-1 and V is TRBV7-6; 11 bases agree with TRBD2. Germline loops: CDR1 SGHVS, CDR2 FNYEAQ. With 3 bases clipped from V and 3 bases from J, the junction kept 7 bases outside the gene matches. The CDR3 has 17 amino acids. CDR3 protein: CASSLGTSGDFYNEQFF. The CDR3 nucleotides are TGTGCCAGCAGCTTGGGGACTAGCGGAGACTTCTACAATGAGCAGTTCTTC.

V and J are TRBV7-2 and TRBJ2-3; 11 bases fit TRBD2. The trim removed 4 bases at V and 1 base at J, leaving 13 bases unmatched. Germline V gives CDR1 SGHTA, CDR2 FQGNSA. CDR3 length equals 19 residues. CDR3 protein: CASSWQGKGTSGRTDTQYF. The CDR3 DNA follows: TGTGCCAGCAGCTGGCAGGGGAAAGGGACTAGCGGTCGCACAGATACGCAGTATTTT.

This chain links TRBV19 with TRBJ1-1; possibly TRBD1 for D (6 bases). The ends were cut back, 3 bases at V and 5 bases at J, with 13 bases in the middle. This CDR3 is 14 amino acids long. Germline V gene lookup returns CDR1 LNHDA and CDR2 SQIVND (reference sequence). The CDR3 bases are TGTGCCAGTAGTATCCTAGGGGGAATGACTGAAGCTTTCTTT. Its translation: CASSILGGMTEAFF.

This clone appeared a few times. V gene TRBV4-2 combines with J gene TRBJ2-1; TRBD2 is a possible D gene (5 bases). Germline V CDR1 and CDR2: LGHNA, YNFKEQ. Trimming took 1 base from V and 0 from J, leaving 7 bases between them. This CDR3 spans 15 amino acids. This CDR3 reads CASSQVGSSYNEQFF. The DNA for the CDR3 is TGTGCCAGCAGCCAAGTAGGGAGCTCCTACAATGAGCAGTTCTTC.

This chain uses TRBV28 with TRBJ1-2, with TRBD1 identical over 7 bases. The germline gives CDR1 MDHEN, CDR2 SYDVKM. Trimming removed 6 bases from V and 7 bases from J; junction bases left unmatched: 11. This CDR3 spans 14 amino acids. CDR3 in amino acids: CASSPGTASLGYTF. CDR3 sequence (DNA): TGTGCCAGCAGCCCAGGGACAGCCTCCCTTGGCTACACCTTC.

A single count supports this clone. The chain combines TRBV7-9 with TRBJ2-2; TRBD1 is a possible D gene (5 bases). This CDR3 is 13 amino acids long. CDR1 is SEHNR, CDR2 FQNEAQ, per germline (reference sequence). With 4 bases removed from V and 4 bases from J, the gap between germline ends came to 7 bases. The CDR3 coding sequence is TGTGCCAGCAGCTCGACAGTCACCGGGGAGCTGTTTTTT. It codes for CASSSTVTGELFF.

The rearrangement uses TRBV6-2 or TRBV6-3 and TRBJ2-7; 7 bases are shared with TRBD1. In germline, CDR1 is MNHEY, CDR2 SVGEGT. Germline trimming cut 6 bases from V and 2 bases from J; bases unmatched to any gene: 13. The CDR3 runs to 16 residues. The CDR3 coding sequence is TGTGCCAGCAGCCCATTGGCCCAGACAGGGACCTACGAGCAGTACTTC. Translation gives CASSPLAQTGTYEQYF.

V is TRBV19 and J is TRBJ1-1; TRBD1 matches 8 bases. This CDR3 is built from 15 residues. The J segment lost 1 base and the V segment lost 10 bases, leaving 11 bases of the junction unmatched. The germline gives CDR1 LNHDA, CDR2 SQIVND (reference sequence). The CDR3, as DNA: TGTGCCACCGCTCCGGGACAGGTTACGAACACTGAAGCTTTCTTT. This sequence encodes CATAPGQVTNTEAFF.

This rearrangement joins TRBV19 to TRBJ1-1; unclear D gene. The CDR3 is 13 amino acids. Trimming pared 3 bases from V and 7 bases from J, leaving 12 bases between. In germline, CDR1 is LNHDA, CDR2 SQIVND (reference sequence). The CDR3 nucleotides read TGTGCCAGTAGTATTGGTCGAACCGGTGAAGCTTTCTTT. Translation: CASSIGRTGEAFF.

Worth noting for this clone: The sample contains more than one DNA sequence encoding this CDR3. The V call is TRBV9, the J call TRBJ2-2, with D tentatively TRBD2 (6 bases). This CDR3 has 14 amino acids. Germline CDR1 SGDLS, CDR2 YYNGEE. V gave up 3 bases and J gave up 3 bases, with 9 bases separating them. As DNA, the CDR3 is TGTGCCAGCAGCGGGGACTCACACACCGGGGAGCTGTTTTTT. Its translation is CASSGDSHTGELFF. The entire variable domain, with the rest obtained from reference TRBV9 and TRBJ2-2, is as follows: DSGVTQTPKHLITATGQRVTLRCSPRSGDLSVYWYQQSLDQGLQFLIQYYNGEERAKGNILERFSAQQFPDLHSELNLSSLELGDSALYFCASSGDSHTGELFFGEGSRLTVL.

The chain couples TRBV3-1 (or the pseudogene TRBV3-2) to TRBJ1-1; 8 bases are shared with TRBD1. The length of the CDR3 is 16 residues. J was trimmed by 7 bases and V by 4 bases; bases with no gene match: 14. Germline V gene data show CDR1 as LGHDT and CDR2 as YNNKEL (reference sequence). The DNA of the CDR3 is TGTGCCAGCAGCCTTGGGGGCAGGGGGCGCCGAGGTGAAGCTTTCTTT. Encoded protein: CASSLGGRGRRGEAFF.